This T cell receptor beta chain came from a study of human T cells and chemical hapten exposure. Broader study findings: TCRs at a frequency above 1 in 1000 stayed unchanged with DPC sensitization. There was alopecia in the donors, so their immune response may differ from that of healthy people.

As to time point: patch test 3, about 24 weeks after DPC sensitization. The treatment: therapeutic diphenylcyclopropenone sensitization with weekly scalp DPC. This clonotype was seen only a few times. Its antigen is not identified. The junction had 4 bases not matched to a gene; V was cut back by 6 bases and J by 0 bases. The length of the CDR3 is 15 residues. Germline CDR1 reads MNHNY; CDR2 reads SVGAGI (reference sequence). How the authors handled the data: Sample TCR counts, which ranged from roughly 20,000 to 750,000, had a median of approximately 95,000. TCRdb re-called the RACE reads through MiXCR, storing one row per CDR3 protein. In this record, the V and J calls reflect TCRdb's handling and not the investigators' own analysis. This sample has 100,000 to 150,000 distinct CDR3 sequences, with 11% found just once.

The source is a woman aged 50 to 60 with alopecia areata. Some clones in this sample may be carry-over from other donors' samples. This chain connects TRBV6-6 to TRBJ1-3, with 8 nucleotides matching TRBD1. Specimen: whole blood, collected in connection with sensitization to the hapten diphenylcyclopropenone (DPC). The CDR3 region has the DNA TGTGCCAGCAGGAAGGGACAGGTCTCTGGAAACACCATATATTTT. Translated, it gives CASRKGQVSGNTIYF.